These 20 T cell receptor beta chains were all obtained from the same sample, sequenced in a study of Ad26.COV2.S vaccination and SARS-CoV-2 variants. Specified treatment: about 20 received Ad26.COV2.S at low or high dose, single or two shots; a few received placebo; per-sample allocation not given. The samples date from day 63 after the first vaccine or placebo injection. Clones were sequenced by immunoSEQ multiplex PCR, and TCRdb holds only the in-frame ones, with some missing. The sample holds 430,000 or so clones, 90% seen once. The sample consisted of peripheral blood, taken in a trial of Ad26.COV2.S vaccine versus placebo. Receptor source: a person aged 18-65 years who received the Ad26.COV2.S COVID-19 vaccine or a placebo.

A single count supports this clone. This chain links TRBV12-5 with TRBJ2-1; 7 bases align to TRBD2. The CDR3 is 16 residues long. Per the germline V gene, CDR1 is LGHNT and CDR2 is FRNRAP. V was pared by 0 bases and J by 9 bases, with 11 bases of the junction left unmatched. In nucleotides, the CDR3 is TGTGCTAGTGGTTTGGTACGGGCGGGAGTAAGAAGTGAGCAGTTCTTC. Its protein product is CASGLVRAGVRSEQFF.

V is TRBV29-1 and J is TRBJ1-5; D is ambiguous. Between the trimmed V and J ends, which lost 4 bases and 5 bases, there was a span of 12 bases. CDR1 and CDR2 from the germline V gene are SQVTM and ANQGSEA. CDR3 length: 13 residues. The DNA for the CDR3 is TGCAGCGTTGGCCGGGTAAGGGATCAGCCCCAGCATTTT. Its protein is CSVGRVRDQPQHF.

CDR3 DNA: TGTGCCAGCAGCTTAATACGTGGCCAGTACTTC. Translation gives CASSLIRGQYF. The chain employs TRBV7-2 and TRBJ2-5; D not certain. The CDR3 has 11 residues. V was cut by 2 bases and J by 10 bases, with 8 bases left in between. Germline V lookup: CDR1 SGHTA, CDR2 FQGNSA.

V usage is TRBV5-3 and J usage is TRBJ2-5, with D perhaps given as TRBD1 or TRBD2 (6 bases each). TRBV5-3 is known as an ORF, though its function is uncertain. The CDR3 has 15 amino acids. Between the trimmed V and J ends, which lost 0 bases and 3 bases, there was a span of 12 bases. CDR3: CARSLVNRGEETQYF. The CDR3, as DNA: TGTGCCAGAAGCTTGGTGAATAGGGGGGAAGAGACCCAGTACTTC.

The count of this clone is one. The chain employs TRBV5-5 and TRBJ1-5; no firm D call. V lost 4 bases, J lost 2 bases, and 16 bases lay in between. Germline CDR1 is SGHKS and CDR2 is YYEKEE (reference sequence). There are 16 residues in the CDR3. Here the CDR3 reads CASSPQTGLGNQPQHF. CDR3 DNA sequence: TGTGCCAGCAGCCCGCAAACGGGCCTCGGCAATCAGCCCCAGCATTTT.

The CDR3 sequence: CASSPRDRDNYGYTF. The CDR3 DNA follows: TGTGCCAGCAGCCCAAGGGACAGAGATAACTATGGCTACACCTTC. The chain recombines TRBV11-1 with TRBJ1-2, with 7 bases aligning to TRBD1. The CDR3 is made up of 15 amino acids. The germline CDR1 and CDR2 sequences are SGHAT and FQDESV (reference sequence). V lost 5 bases, J lost 1 base, and 7 bases stayed unmatched. Full variable domain (rest looked up from reference TRBV11-1 and TRBJ1-2): EAEVAQSPRYKITEKSQAVAFWCDPISGHATLYWYRQILGQGPELLVQFQDESVVDDSQLPKDRFSAERLKGVDSTLKIQPAELGDSAMYLCASSPRDRDNYGYTFGSGTRLTVV.

The chain links TRBV6-2 or TRBV6-3 to TRBJ2-2; 8 nucleotides line up with TRBD1. Looked up from germline, CDR1 is MNHEY and CDR2 is SVGEGT. Trimming cost V 2 bases and J 4 bases; bases outside gene matches: 3. The CDR3 runs to 15 residues. The CDR3 protein is CASSYQGAFTGELFF. The DNA for the CDR3 is TGTGCCAGCAGTTACCAGGGGGCATTCACCGGGGAGCTGTTTTTT.

V and J are TRBV6-5 and TRBJ2-7; 11 positions match TRBD1. The J segment lost 2 bases and the V segment lost 6 bases, leaving 6 bases of the junction unmatched. From germline, CDR1 is MNHEY and CDR2 SVGAGI. There are 15 residues in the CDR3. CDR3 sequence reads: CASSRGTGGTYEQYF. CDR3 DNA sequence: TGTGCCAGCAGCCGCGGGACAGGGGGAACCTACGAGCAGTACTTC.

The DNA for the CDR3 is TGCGCCAGCAGCACCGGGACAGGGGTTGCAGCTTTCTTT. Translating it yields CASSTGTGVAAFF. The V and J genes are TRBV5-1 and TRBJ1-1; 10 bases align to TRBD1. CDR3 length equals 13 residues. Trimming cost V 4 bases and J 10 bases; bases outside gene matches: 7. Germline V gene lookup returns CDR1 SGHRS and CDR2 YFSETQ.

Details on this clone: Other DNA sequences of this sample code for an identical CDR3. V usage is TRBV6-1 and J usage is TRBJ1-5; D unclear. The CDR3 totals 11 residues. V gave up 3 bases and J gave up 7 bases, with 4 bases separating them. The germline V gene has CDR1 MNHNS and CDR2 SASEGT. The CDR3 sequence: CASSEGQPQHF. CDR3 nucleotides: TGTGCCAGCAGTGAGGGGCAGCCCCAGCATTTT.

The chain combines TRBV27 with TRBJ2-7; no firm D call. Trimming stripped 2 bases from V and 3 bases from J, with 8 bases between. Per the germline V gene, CDR1 is MNHEY and CDR2 is SMNVEV (reference sequence). The CDR3 is made up of 13 amino acids. The CDR3: CASSLGPVYEQYF. The CDR3 nucleotides read TGTGCCAGCAGTTTAGGGCCAGTCTACGAGCAGTACTTC.

J is TRBJ2-4 and V is TRBV10-2; D possibly corresponds to TRBD2 (6 bases). The CDR3 extends over 12 amino acids. Trimming stripped 10 bases from V and 4 bases from J, with 11 bases between. Germline values: CDR1 WSHSY, CDR2 SAAADI. DNA of the CDR3: TGCGCCACCCCAAGCGGGAAAAACATTCAGTACTTC. It specifies CATPSGKNIQYF.

The chain is built from TRBV5-1 and TRBJ1-2; 7 bases fit TRBD1. The CDR3 runs 15 residues. The V and J ends lost 0 bases and 7 bases, in that order; junction bases with no gene match: 9. CDR1 SGHRS and CDR2 YFSETQ come from the germline V gene. The CDR3 sequence is CASSLAAGGSSGYTF. CDR3 bases: TGCGCCAGCAGCTTGGCGGCAGGGGGTAGCTCTGGCTACACCTTC.

V and J are TRBV5-4 and TRBJ2-7, with TRBD2 identical over 13 bases. The ends lost 4 bases at V and 3 bases at J; junction bases unmatched: 13. Germline V gene data show CDR1 as SGHNT and CDR2 as YYREEE (reference sequence). The CDR3 is 18 residues long. CDR3 protein: CASSQARRTSGSSYEQYF. In DNA form, the CDR3 reads TGTGCCAGCAGCCAAGCTAGGAGGACTAGCGGGAGTAGCTACGAGCAGTACTTC.

This chain joins TRBV7-9 and TRBJ1-4, with TRBD1 matching 9 bases. CDR1 SEHNR and CDR2 FQNEAQ come from the germline V gene (reference sequence). This CDR3 comprises 15 residues. With 1 base clipped from V and 4 bases from J, the junction kept 1 base outside the gene matches. As DNA, the CDR3 is TGTGCCAGCAGCTTAGGACAGGGGGGTAATGAAAAACTGTTTTTT. Translated: CASSLGQGGNEKLFF.

This chain joins TRBV6-2 or TRBV6-3 and TRBJ2-3; D not resolved. Germline V gene sequence: CDR1 MNHEY, CDR2 SVGEGT. There are 12 residues in the CDR3. Trimming took off 6 bases at V and 4 bases at J, with 8 bases between the two ends. The CDR3 DNA sequence: TGTGCCAGCAGCCCAATTTCAGATACGCAGTATTTT. Translating it yields CASSPISDTQYF.

The chain is built from TRBV12-3 or TRBV12-4 and TRBJ1-6; the D is unclear. Between the trimmed V and J ends, which lost 1 base and 8 bases, there was a span of 3 bases. The CDR3 is made up of 12 amino acids. The CDR3 DNA reads TGTGCCAGCAGTTTAGTAGATTCACCCCTCCACTTT. Protein sequence: CASSLVDSPLHF.

The chain carries TRBV5-1 and TRBJ1-3; D is unclear. Germline V gene sequence: CDR1 SGHRS, CDR2 YFSETQ. V lost 0 bases and J lost 1, with 11 bases in between. CDR3 size: 16 residues. CDR3 in DNA: TGCGCCAGCAGCTTGGATGGACTTGGGTCTGGAAACACCATATATTTT. This encodes CASSLDGLGSGNTIYF.

This CDR3 is CASSQEGQPGELFF. Written as DNA, the CDR3 is TGCGCCAGCAGCCAAGAAGGACAGCCCGGGGAGCTGTTTTTT. This chain uses TRBV4-3 with TRBJ2-2; tentatively, D is TRBD1 (6 bases). The germline V gene has CDR1 LGHNA and CDR2 YSLEER. This CDR3 contains 14 residues. Trimming removed 0 bases at V and 6 bases at J, with 8 bases between.

The chain is built from TRBV6-2 or TRBV6-3 and TRBJ2-7; D is possibly TRBD1 (6 bases). The germline V and J ends were trimmed by 2 bases and 6 bases, with 17 bases remaining between them. Per germline, CDR1 MNHEY and CDR2 SVGEGT. The CDR3 contains 15 residues. In DNA, the CDR3 is TGTGCCAGCAGTTACCCTCAGGGGCTTATGACCGAGCAGTACTTC. Protein product: CASSYPQGLMTEQYF.